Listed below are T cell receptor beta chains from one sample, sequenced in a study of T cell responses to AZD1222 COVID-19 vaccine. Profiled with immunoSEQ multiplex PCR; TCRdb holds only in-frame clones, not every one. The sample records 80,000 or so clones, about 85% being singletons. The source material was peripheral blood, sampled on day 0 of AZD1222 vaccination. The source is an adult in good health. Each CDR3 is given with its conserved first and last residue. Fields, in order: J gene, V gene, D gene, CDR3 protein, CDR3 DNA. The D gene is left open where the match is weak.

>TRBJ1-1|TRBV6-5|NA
CASSYRGATEAFF
TGTGCCAGCAGTTACCGCGGGGCCACTGAAGCTTTCTTT
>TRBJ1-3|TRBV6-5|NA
CASSYRRDLTGNTIYF
TGTGCCAGCAGTTACCGTCGAGATTTGACTGGAAACACCATATATTTT
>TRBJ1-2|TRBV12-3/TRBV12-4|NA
CASSPGGSYGYTF
TGTGCCAGCAGTCCTGGGGGCTCCTATGGCTACACCTTC
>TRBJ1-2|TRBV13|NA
CASSSGRIFYGYTF
TGTGCCAGCAGCTCCGGACGGATTTTCTATGGCTACACCTTC
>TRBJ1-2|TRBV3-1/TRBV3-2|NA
CASSQDQAFGGYTF
TGTGCCAGCAGCCAAGATCAGGCATTCGGTGGCTACACCTTC
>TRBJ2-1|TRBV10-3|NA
CAISVRQEDEQFF
TGTGCCATCAGTGTCCGGCAAGAAGATGAGCAGTTCTTC
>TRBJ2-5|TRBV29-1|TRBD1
CSGGQGARGTQYF
TGCAGCGGCGGACAGGGGGCCCGGGGGACCCAGTACTTC
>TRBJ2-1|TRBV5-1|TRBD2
CASSPGRASGSTDSYNEQFF
TGCGCCAGCAGCCCCGGTAGGGCTAGCGGGAGCACCGACTCCTACAATGAGCAGTTCTTC
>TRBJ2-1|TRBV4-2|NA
CASSQDEDRGEQFF
TGTGCCAGCAGCCAAGATGAGGATCGGGGGGAGCAGTTCTTC
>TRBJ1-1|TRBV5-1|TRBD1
CASSWTGTGGTEAFF
TGCGCCAGCAGCTGGACCGGGACAGGGGGCACTGAAGCTTTCTTT
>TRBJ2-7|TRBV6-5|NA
CASSRSEGSYEQYF
TGTGCCAGCAGTAGGAGTGAGGGCTCCTACGAGCAGTACTTC
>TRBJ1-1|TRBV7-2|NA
CASSFGTPNTEAFF
TGTGCCAGCAGCTTCGGGACACCGAACACTGAAGCTTTCTTT
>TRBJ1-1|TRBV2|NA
CASSHYRQEITEAFF
TGTGCCAGCAGTCACTACCGGCAGGAGATCACTGAAGCTTTCTTT
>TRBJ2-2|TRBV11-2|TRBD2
CASSALAVQGGELFF
TGTGCCAGCAGCGCTCTAGCGGTGCAGGGCGGGGAGCTGTTTTTT
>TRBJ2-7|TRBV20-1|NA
CSAAASYEQYF
TGCAGTGCTGCTGCCTCCTACGAGCAGTACTTC
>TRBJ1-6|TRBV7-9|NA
CASSLGGNNSPLHF
TGTGCCAGCAGCCTTGGGGGTAATAATTCACCCCTCCACTTT
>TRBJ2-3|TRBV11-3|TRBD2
CASSLRASGSTDTQYF
TGTGCCAGCAGCTTAAGGGCTAGCGGGAGCACAGATACGCAGTATTTT
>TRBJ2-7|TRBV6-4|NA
CASSDHLGALDEQYF
TGTGCCAGCAGTGACCACCTTGGGGCTTTGGACGAGCAGTACTTC
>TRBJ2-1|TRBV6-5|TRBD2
CASSQGTRQFF
TGTGCCAGTTCCCAAGGGACTAGACAGTTCTTC
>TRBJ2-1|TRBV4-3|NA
CASSQGPGEQFF
TGCGCCAGCAGCCAAGGGCCTGGGGAGCAGTTCTTC
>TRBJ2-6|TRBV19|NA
CASSSQSLGANVLTF
TGTGCCAGTAGTTCACAGAGTTTGGGGGCCAACGTCCTGACTTTC
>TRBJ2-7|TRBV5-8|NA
CASSVGQSYEQYF
TGTGCCAGCAGCGTCGGTCAGTCCTACGAGCAGTACTTC
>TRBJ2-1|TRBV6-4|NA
CASSGGLGNEQFF
TGTGCCAGCAGTGGAGGGCTTGGCAATGAGCAGTTCTTC
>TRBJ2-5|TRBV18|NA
CASSPVKHFTLKYQETQYF
TGTGCCAGCTCACCAGTAAAACATTTTACATTGAAGTACCAAGAGACCCAGTACTTC
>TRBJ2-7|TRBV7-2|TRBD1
CASSLSGTGSYEQYF
TGTGCCAGCAGCTTATCCGGGACAGGGTCCTACGAGCAGTACTTC
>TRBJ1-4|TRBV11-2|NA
CASSLVSNEKLFF
TGTGCCAGCAGCTTAGTCAGTAATGAAAAACTGTTTTTT
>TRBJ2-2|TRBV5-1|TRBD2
CASSLPLLAGGQNGELFF
TGCGCCAGCAGCTTGCCTCTACTAGCGGGAGGGCAAAACGGGGAGCTGTTTTTT